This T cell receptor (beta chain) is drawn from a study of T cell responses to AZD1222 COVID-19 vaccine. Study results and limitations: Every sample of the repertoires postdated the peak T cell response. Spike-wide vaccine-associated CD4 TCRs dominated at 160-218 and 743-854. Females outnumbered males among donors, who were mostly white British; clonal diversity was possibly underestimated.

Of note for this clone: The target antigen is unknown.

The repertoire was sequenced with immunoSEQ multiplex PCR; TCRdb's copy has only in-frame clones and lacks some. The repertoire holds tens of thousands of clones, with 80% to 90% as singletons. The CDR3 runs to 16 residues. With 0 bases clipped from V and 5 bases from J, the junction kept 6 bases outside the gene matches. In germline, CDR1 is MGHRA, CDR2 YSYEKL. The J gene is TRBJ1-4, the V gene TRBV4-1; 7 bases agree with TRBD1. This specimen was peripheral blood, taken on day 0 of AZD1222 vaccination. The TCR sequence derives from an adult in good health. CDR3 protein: CASSQDPGTDNEKLFF. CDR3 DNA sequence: TGCGCCAGCAGCCAAGACCCCGGGACAGACAATGAAAAACTGTTTTTT.